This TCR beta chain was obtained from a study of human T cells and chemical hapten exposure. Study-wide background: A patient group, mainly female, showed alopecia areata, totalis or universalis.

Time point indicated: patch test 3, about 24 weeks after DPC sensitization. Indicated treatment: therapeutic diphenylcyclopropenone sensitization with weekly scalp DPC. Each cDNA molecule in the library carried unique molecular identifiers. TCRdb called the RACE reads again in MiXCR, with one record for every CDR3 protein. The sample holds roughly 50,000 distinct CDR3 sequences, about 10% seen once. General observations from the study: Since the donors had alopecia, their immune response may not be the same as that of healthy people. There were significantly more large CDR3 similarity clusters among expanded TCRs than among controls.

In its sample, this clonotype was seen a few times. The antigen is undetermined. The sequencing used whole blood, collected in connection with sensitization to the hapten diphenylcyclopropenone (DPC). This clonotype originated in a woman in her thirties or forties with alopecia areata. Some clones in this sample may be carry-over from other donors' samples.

CDR3 nucleotide sequence: TGTGCCAGCAGTTTATTAGGCAGGCCCCAGCATTTT. It is translated as CASSLLGRPQHF. The chain recombines TRBV12-3 or TRBV12-4 with TRBJ1-5, with no clear D. V gave up 2 bases and J gave up 9 bases, with 8 bases separating them. This CDR3 is built from 12 residues.